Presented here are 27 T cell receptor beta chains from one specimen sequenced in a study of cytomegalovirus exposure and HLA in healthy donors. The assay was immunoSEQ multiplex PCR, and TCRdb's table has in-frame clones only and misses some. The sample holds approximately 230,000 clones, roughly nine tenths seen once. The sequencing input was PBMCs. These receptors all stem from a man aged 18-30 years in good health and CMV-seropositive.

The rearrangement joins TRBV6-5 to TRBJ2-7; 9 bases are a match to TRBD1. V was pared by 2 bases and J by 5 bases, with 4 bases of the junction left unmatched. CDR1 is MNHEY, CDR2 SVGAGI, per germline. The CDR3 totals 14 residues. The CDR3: CASSYTQGANEQYF. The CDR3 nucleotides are TGTGCCAGCAGTTACACACAGGGGGCCAACGAGCAGTACTTC.

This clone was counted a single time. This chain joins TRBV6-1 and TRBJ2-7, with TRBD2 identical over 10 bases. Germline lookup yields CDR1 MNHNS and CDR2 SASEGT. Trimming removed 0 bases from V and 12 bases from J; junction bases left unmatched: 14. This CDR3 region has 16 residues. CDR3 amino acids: CASSEALGLAEDPWYF. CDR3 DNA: TGTGCCAGCAGTGAAGCCTTAGGACTAGCGGAGGACCCCTGGTACTTC.

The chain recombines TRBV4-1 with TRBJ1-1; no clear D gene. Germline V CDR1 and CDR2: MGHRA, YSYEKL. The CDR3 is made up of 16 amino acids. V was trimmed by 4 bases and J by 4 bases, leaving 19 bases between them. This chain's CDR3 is CASSPRYSQSVTEAFF. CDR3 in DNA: TGCGCCAGCAGCCCAAGATATTCCCAATCGGTCACTGAAGCTTTCTTT.

DNA for the CDR3: TGTGCCAGCAGTTTGCCAGCTCCTAACTATGGCTACACCTTC. This translates into CASSLPAPNYGYTF. The chain links TRBV28 to TRBJ1-2; D not resolved. The germline V gene has CDR1 MDHEN and CDR2 SYDVKM. The CDR3 runs to 14 residues. V lost 3 bases, J lost 0 bases, and 8 bases lay in between.

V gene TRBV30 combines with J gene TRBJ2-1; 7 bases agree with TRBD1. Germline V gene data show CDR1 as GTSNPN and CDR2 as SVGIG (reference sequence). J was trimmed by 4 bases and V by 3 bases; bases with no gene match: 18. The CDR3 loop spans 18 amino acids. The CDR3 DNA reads TGTGCCTGGAGCGGGCCAGGGGGAGCCGGTCAAAGTTACAATGAGCAGTTCTTC. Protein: CAWSGPGGAGQSYNEQFF.

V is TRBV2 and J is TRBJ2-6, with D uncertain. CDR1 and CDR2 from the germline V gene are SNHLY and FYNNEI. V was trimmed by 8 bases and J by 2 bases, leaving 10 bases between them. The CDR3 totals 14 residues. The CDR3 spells CASAERTGANVLTF. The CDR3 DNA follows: TGTGCCAGCGCAGAAAGAACTGGGGCCAACGTCCTGACTTTC.

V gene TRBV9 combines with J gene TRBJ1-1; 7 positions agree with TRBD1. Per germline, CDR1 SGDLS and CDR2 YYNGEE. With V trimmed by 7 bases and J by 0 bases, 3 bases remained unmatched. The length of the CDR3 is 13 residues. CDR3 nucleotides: TGTGCCAGCTCCCAGGGGGTGAACACTGAAGCTTTCTTT. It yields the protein CASSQGVNTEAFF.

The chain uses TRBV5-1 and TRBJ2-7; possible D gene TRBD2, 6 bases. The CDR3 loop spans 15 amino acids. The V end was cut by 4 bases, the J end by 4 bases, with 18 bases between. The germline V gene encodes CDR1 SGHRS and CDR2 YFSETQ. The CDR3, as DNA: TGCGCCAGCAGCCAGACCGGGAGAGAAAGTTACGAGCAGTACTTC. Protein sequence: CASSQTGRESYEQYF.

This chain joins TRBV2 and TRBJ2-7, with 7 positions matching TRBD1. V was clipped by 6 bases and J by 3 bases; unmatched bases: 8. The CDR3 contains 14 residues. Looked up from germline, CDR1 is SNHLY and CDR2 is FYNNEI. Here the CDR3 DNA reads TGTGCCAGCAGCTTGGGACAGATCTTCTACGAGCAGTACTTC. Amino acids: CASSLGQIFYEQYF. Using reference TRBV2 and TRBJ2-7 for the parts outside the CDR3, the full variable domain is EPEVTQTPSHQVTQMGQEVILRCVPISNHLYFYWYRQILGQKVEFLVSFYNNEISEKSEIFDDQFSVERPDGSNFTLKIRSTKLEDSAMYFCASSLGQIFYEQYFGPGTRLTVT.

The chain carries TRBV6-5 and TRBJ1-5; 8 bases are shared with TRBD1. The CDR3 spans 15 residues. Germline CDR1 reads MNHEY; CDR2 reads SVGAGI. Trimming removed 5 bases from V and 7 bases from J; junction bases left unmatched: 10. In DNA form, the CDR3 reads TGTGCCAGCAGTCAAACGACAGGGGTAGGGCAGCCCCAGCATTTT. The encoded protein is CASSQTTGVGQPQHF.

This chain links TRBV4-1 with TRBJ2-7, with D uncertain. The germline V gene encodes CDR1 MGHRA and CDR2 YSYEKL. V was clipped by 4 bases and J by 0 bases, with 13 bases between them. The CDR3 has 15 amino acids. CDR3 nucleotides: TGCGCCAGCAGCCCTGGAAGCTGGGACTCCTACGAGCAGTACTTC. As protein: CASSPGSWDSYEQYF.

CDR3 sequence reads: CATSRGSLGARYEKLFF. CDR3 in DNA: TGTGCCACCAGCAGAGGGTCCCTAGGGGCGCGGTATGAAAAACTGTTTTTT. The rearrangement joins TRBV15 to TRBJ1-4, with D tentatively TRBD1 (5 bases). With 1 base removed from V and 6 bases from J, the gap between germline ends came to 18 bases. This CDR3 comprises 17 residues. Germline V gene data show CDR1 as LNHNV and CDR2 as YYDKDF (reference sequence).

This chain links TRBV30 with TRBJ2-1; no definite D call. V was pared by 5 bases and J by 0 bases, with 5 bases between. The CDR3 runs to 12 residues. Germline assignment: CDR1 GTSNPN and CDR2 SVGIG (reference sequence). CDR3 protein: CAWDGSYNEQFF. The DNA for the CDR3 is TGTGCCTGGGATGGCTCCTACAATGAGCAGTTCTTC.

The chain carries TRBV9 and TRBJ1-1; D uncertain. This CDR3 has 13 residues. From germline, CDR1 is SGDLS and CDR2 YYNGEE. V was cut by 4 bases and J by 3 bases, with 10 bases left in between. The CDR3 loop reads CASSRGLHTEAFF. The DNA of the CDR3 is TGTGCCAGCAGCCGCGGTTTGCACACTGAAGCTTTCTTT.

This CDR3 reads CASSLFGVHTDTQYF. The CDR3 DNA follows: TGTGCCAGCAGTTTATTTGGTGTGCACACAGATACGCAGTATTTT. This chain joins TRBV27 and TRBJ2-3; D gene unclear. The CDR3 spans 15 residues. Per the germline V gene, CDR1 is MNHEY and CDR2 is SMNVEV (reference sequence). V lost 1 base to trimming and J lost 2 bases, with 10 bases between them.

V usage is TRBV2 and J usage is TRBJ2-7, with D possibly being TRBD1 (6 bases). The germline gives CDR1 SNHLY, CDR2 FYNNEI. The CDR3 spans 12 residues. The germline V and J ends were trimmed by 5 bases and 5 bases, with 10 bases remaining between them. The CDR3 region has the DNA TGTGCCAGCAGTTACTACAGGGACGAGCAGTACTTC. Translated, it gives CASSYYRDEQYF.

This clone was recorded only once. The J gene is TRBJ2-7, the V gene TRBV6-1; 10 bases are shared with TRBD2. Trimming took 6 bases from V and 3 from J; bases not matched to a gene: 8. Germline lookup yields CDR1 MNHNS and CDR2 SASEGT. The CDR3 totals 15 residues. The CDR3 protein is CASRGTGTSDYEQYF. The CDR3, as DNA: TGTGCCAGCAGGGGGACCGGGACTAGCGACTACGAGCAGTACTTC.

The DNA for the CDR3 is TGCAGCGTAGTCACCCGCCCAGGTAGCTCCTACAATGAGCAGTTCTTC. It specifies CSVVTRPGSSYNEQFF. The V and J genes are TRBV29-1 and TRBJ2-1; D not certain. The CDR3 spans 16 residues. V was pared by 6 bases and J by 0 bases, with 18 bases between. Germline V gene lookup returns CDR1 SQVTM and CDR2 ANQGSEA.

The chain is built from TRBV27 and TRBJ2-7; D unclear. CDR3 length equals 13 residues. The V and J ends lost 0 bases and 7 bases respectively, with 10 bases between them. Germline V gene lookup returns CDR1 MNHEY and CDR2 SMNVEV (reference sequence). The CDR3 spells CASSLSTGLEQYF. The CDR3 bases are TGTGCCAGCAGTTTATCCACGGGTTTGGAGCAGTACTTC.

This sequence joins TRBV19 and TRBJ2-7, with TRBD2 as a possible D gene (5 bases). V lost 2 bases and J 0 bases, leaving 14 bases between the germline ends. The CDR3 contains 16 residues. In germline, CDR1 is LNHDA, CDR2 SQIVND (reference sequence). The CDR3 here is CASSIRGPQSSYEQYF. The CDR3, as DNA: TGTGCCAGTAGTATAAGAGGGCCGCAGAGCTCCTACGAGCAGTACTTC.

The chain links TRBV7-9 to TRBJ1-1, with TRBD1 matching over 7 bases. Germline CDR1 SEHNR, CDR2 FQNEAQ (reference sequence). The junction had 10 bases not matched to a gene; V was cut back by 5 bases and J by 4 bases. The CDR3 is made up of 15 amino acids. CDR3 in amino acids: CASSTRTGHGTEAFF. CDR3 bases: TGTGCCAGCAGCACCCGGACAGGCCACGGCACTGAAGCTTTCTTT. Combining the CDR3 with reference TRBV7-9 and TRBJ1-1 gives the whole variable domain DTGVSQNPRHKITKRGQNVTFRCDPISEHNRLYWYRQTLGQGPEFLTYFQNEAQLEKSRLLSDRFSAERPKGSFSTLEIQRTEQGDSAMYLCASSTRTGHGTEAFFGQGTRLTVV.

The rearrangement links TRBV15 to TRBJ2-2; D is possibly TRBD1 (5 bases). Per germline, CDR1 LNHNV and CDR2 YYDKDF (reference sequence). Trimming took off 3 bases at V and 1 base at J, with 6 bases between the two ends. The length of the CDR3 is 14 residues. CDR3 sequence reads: CATSRGLNTGELFF. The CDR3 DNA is TGTGCCACCAGCAGGGGGCTGAACACCGGGGAGCTGTTTTTT. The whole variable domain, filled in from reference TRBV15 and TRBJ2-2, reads DAMVIQNPRYQVTQFGKPVTLSCSQTLNHNVMYWYQQKSSQAPKLLFHYYDKDFNNEADTPDNFQSRRPNTSFCFLDIRSPGLGDTAMYLCATSRGLNTGELFFGEGSRLTVL.

For the CDR3, the DNA is TGTGCCAGCAGCTTGGATCCAGGGCAGAGACAGCCCCAGCATTTT. Amino acids: CASSLDPGQRQPQHF. The chain joins TRBV5-4 to TRBJ1-5; D might be TRBD1 (5 bases). V shed 0 bases and J shed 7 bases, with 14 bases lying between them. The CDR3 consists of 15 residues. The germline CDR1 and CDR2 sequences are SGHNT and YYREEE (reference sequence).

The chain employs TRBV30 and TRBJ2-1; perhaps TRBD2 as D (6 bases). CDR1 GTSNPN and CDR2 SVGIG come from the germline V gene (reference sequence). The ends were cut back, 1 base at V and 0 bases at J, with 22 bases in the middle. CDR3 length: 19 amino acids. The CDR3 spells CAWSGPSDIPDVSYNEQFF. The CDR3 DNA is TGTGCCTGGAGTGGGCCTAGCGATATCCCCGACGTCTCCTACAATGAGCAGTTCTTC.

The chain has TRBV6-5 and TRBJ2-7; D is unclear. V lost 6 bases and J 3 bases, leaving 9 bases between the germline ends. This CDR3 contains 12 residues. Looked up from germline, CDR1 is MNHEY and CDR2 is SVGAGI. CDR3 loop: CASSQGYYEQYF. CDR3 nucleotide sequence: TGTGCCAGCAGCCAAGGGTACTACGAGCAGTACTTC.

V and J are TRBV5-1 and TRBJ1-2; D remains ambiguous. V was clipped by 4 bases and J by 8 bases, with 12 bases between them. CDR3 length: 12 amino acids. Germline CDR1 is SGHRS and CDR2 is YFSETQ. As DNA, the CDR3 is TGCGCCAGCAGCCCGGGAGGTGAAGGCTACACCTTC. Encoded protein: CASSPGGEGYTF. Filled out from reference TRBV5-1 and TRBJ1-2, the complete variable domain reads KAGVTQTPRYLIKTRGQQVTLSCSPISGHRSVSWYQQTPGQGLQFLFEYFSETQRNKGNFPGRFSGRQFSNSRSEMNVSTLELGDSALYLCASSPGGEGYTFGSGTRLTVV.

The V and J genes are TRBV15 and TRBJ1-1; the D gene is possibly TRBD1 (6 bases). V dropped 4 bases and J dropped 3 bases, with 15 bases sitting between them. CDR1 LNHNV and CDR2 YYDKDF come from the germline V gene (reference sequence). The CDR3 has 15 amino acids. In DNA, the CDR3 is TGTGCCACCAGCAAAGCGAGACAGGAATACACTGAAGCTTTCTTT. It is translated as CATSKARQEYTEAFF. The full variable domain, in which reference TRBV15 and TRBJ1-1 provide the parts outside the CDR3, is DAMVIQNPRYQVTQFGKPVTLSCSQTLNHNVMYWYQQKSSQAPKLLFHYYDKDFNNEADTPDNFQSRRPNTSFCFLDIRSPGLGDTAMYLCATSKARQEYTEAFFGQGTRLTVV.